The clone carrying this T cell receptor beta chain occurred a few times. The sample belongs to a study of shared clonotypes between healthy human individuals. CDR3 length: 15 amino acids. V gave up 3 bases and J gave up 3 bases, with 12 bases separating them. From germline, CDR1 is SGHRS and CDR2 YFSETQ. Using immunoSEQ multiplex PCR, the repertoire was profiled, and TCRdb retains in-frame clones only, with some absent. The sample holds fewer than 600,000 clones, around 80% seen once. The sample was PBMCs. The chain uses TRBV5-1 and TRBJ2-2; D call uncertain. The clonotype originates from a woman between 35 and 50 years old in good health. Some clones in this sample may be carry-over from other donors' samples. The CDR3: CASSSLGSHTGELFF. The CDR3 DNA reads TGCGCCAGCAGCTCCCTGGGGTCCCACACCGGGGAGCTGTTTTTT.